A selection of T cell receptor beta chains follows, all from one sample in a study of human T cells and chemical hapten exposure. TCRdb recomputed calls from the RACE reads with MiXCR, one row per CDR3 protein. The data show about 42,000 distinct CDR3 sequences, more than 9% seen once. Sequences were derived from whole blood, sampled in connection with sensitization to the hapten diphenylcyclopropenone (DPC). The receptors stem from a woman in her 30s with alopecia areata. Some clones in this sample may be carry-over from other donors' samples. CDR3s include the opening cysteine and the closing phenylalanine or tryptophan. The order of the fields is clone size, J gene, V gene, D gene, CDR3 DNA, CDR3 protein. D genes are given only for firm matches. Clone sizes are given selectively: once, few, many, or a class where the clone is expanded.

few TRBJ2-7 TRBV11-2 TRBD1 TGTGCCAGCAGCTCGCAGACAGGGTCGGGGGAGCAGTACTTC CASSSQTGSGEQYF
few TRBJ2-7 TRBV9 . TGTGCCAGCAGCGTAGGAGACACCTTCGGGGAGCAGTACTTC CASSVGDTFGEQYF
many TRBJ1-5 TRBV18 TRBD1 TGTGCCAGCTCACCCAGACAGGGCTATAATCAGCCCCAGCATTTT CASSPRQGYNQPQHF
. TRBJ2-7 TRBV7-2 . TGTGCCAGCAGCTTAGGGGAGCCGGGGGAGCAGTACTTC CASSLGEPGEQYF
. TRBJ1-6 TRBV5-1 . TGCGCCAGCAGCCCCGATTTCAATTCACCCCTCCACTTT CASSPDFNSPLHF
few TRBJ1-1 TRBV12-3/TRBV12-4 . TGTGCCAGCACCCGGCGGAGCCGCAAGGCTTTCTTT CASTRRSRKAFF
. TRBJ1-1 TRBV27 . TGTGCCAGCAGTCCTTTACCAGGGAACACTGAAGCTTTCTTT CASSPLPGNTEAFF
. TRBJ2-7 TRBV7-2 TRBD2 TGTGCCAGCAGCCCTAGCGGGGGCTACGAGCAGTACTTC CASSPSGGYEQYF
many TRBJ1-2 TRBV7-9 TRBD1 TGTGCCAGCAGCTTAGTTTTGGGACCCGACAGGGTTTATGGCTACACCTTC CASSLVLGPDRVYGYTF
few TRBJ2-7 TRBV7-3 . TGTGCCAGCAGCTCAGTTTCAGGGTCGAGTGAGCAGTACTTC CASSSVSGSSEQYF
. TRBJ2-3 TRBV20-1 . TGCAGTGCTGAGCGGCCGCCTTGGACAGATACGCAGTATTTT CSAERPPWTDTQYF
few TRBJ2-1 TRBV28 TRBD1 TGTGCCAGCAGTTTATTAACCGGGACAGGGTACTCCTACAATGAGCAGTTCTTC CASSLLTGTGYSYNEQFF
. TRBJ2-3 TRBV7-2 . TGTGCCAGCAGCTTAGGTAGTAGGGACACAGATACGCAGTATTTT CASSLGSRDTDTQYF
. TRBJ1-1 TRBV7-9 . TGTGCCAGCAGCTTAAGGGGGACCGATGAAGCTTTCTTT CASSLRGTDEAFF
few TRBJ1-5 TRBV12-3/TRBV12-4 . TGTGCCAGCAGTTTGGGTCAGCCCCAGCATTTT CASSLGQPQHF
few TRBJ2-3 TRBV9 TRBD2 TGTGCCAGCAGCGCCACTAGCGGCTCTAGCACAGATACGCAGTATTTT CASSATSGSSTDTQYF
medium-sized TRBJ2-5 TRBV12-3/TRBV12-4 TRBD2 TGTGCCAGCGTGGGACTAGCGGAAAAAGAGACCCAGTACTTC CASVGLAEKETQYF
. TRBJ2-2 TRBV7-2 . TGTGCCAGCAGCTTAGTGGCGCGCGGCGGGGAGCTGTTTTTT CASSLVARGGELFF
few TRBJ2-7 TRBV28 TRBD1 TGTGCCAGCAGTCCGGGGACAGGGGGCTACGAGCAGTACTTC CASSPGTGGYEQYF
few TRBJ2-7 TRBV29-1 . TGCAGCGTTGGCCCCAGGATCTACGAGCAGTACTTC CSVGPRIYEQYF
many TRBJ2-7 TRBV30 . TGTGCCTGGATGGCCAACTCCTACGAGCAGTACTTC CAWMANSYEQYF
many TRBJ2-3 TRBV5-1 . TGCGCCAGCAGCGCCGGACTTCACCGCACAGATACGCAGTATTTT CASSAGLHRTDTQYF
. TRBJ2-3 TRBV9 TRBD2 TGTGCCAGCAGCAGACTAGCGGGGGGGCAAGATACGCAGTATTTT CASSRLAGGQDTQYF
medium-sized TRBJ2-1 TRBV19 . TGTGCCAGTAGTATTGGGAACTACAATGAGCAGTTCTTC CASSIGNYNEQFF
few TRBJ2-5 TRBV7-9 . TGTGCCAGCAGCTTAACCCCGACCGAGACCCAGTACTTC CASSLTPTETQYF
few TRBJ2-5 TRBV10-3 TRBD1 TGTGCCATCAGAGCAACAGGGGGCGGGGAGACCCAGTACTTC CAIRATGGGETQYF
many TRBJ1-2 TRBV5-6 . TGTGCCAGCAGCTTACGCACAGGGACTTATGGCTACACCTTC CASSLRTGTYGYTF
few TRBJ2-7 TRBV5-1 TRBD1 TGCGCCAGCAGCTCTAGACAGGGGGCGAGGGGCGAGCAGTACTTC CASSSRQGARGEQYF
. TRBJ1-1 TRBV30 . TGTGCCTGGAGTGTACGTTGGATCGTGAACACTGAAGCTTTCTTT CAWSVRWIVNTEAFF
. TRBJ2-2 TRBV11-3 . TGTGCCAGCAGCTCCCGGGACACAAACACCGGGGAGCTGTTTTTT CASSSRDTNTGELFF
. TRBJ2-3 TRBV27 . TGTGCCAGCAGTTTCGGACGAGGGGGGGATACGCAGTATTTT CASSFGRGGDTQYF
few TRBJ1-5 TRBV2 TRBD1 TGTGCCAGCAGTGACGCAGGGGGCTGGTATAGCAATCAGCCCCAGCATTTT CASSDAGGWYSNQPQHF
many TRBJ2-2 TRBV14 . TGTGCCAGCAGCCAAGCGCGACCTGGCTCCGGGGAGCTGTTTTTT CASSQARPGSGELFF
. TRBJ2-1 TRBV5-1 TRBD1 TGCGCCAGCAGCTGGGCCGACAGGGAAGATGAGCAGTTCTTC CASSWADREDEQFF
. TRBJ2-3 TRBV12-3/TRBV12-4 . TGTGCCAGCAGTTTCTCGGCGGCGGCGCAGTATTTT CASSFSAAAQYF
many TRBJ1-1 TRBV7-9 . TGTGCCAGCAGCCCCCCCGGGATAACTGAAGCTTTCTTT CASSPPGITEAFF
. TRBJ2-3 TRBV20-1 . TGCAGTGCTCGGGGGGCAGGGGATACGCAGTATTTT CSARGAGDTQYF
many TRBJ1-6 TRBV6-2/TRBV6-3 . TGTGCCAGCAGAGGCACGGGACTCACGAGTTCACCCCTCCACTTT CASRGTGLTSSPLHF
many TRBJ2-1 TRBV10-3 TRBD1 TGTGCCATCAGCAGGACAGGGGATTTAGATGAGCAGTTCTTC CAISRTGDLDEQFF
many TRBJ2-5 TRBV6-5 TRBD1 TGTGCCAGCAGTTACTCGTCAGGGGGCCAAGAGACCCAGTACTTC CASSYSSGGQETQYF
. TRBJ1-4 TRBV28 TRBD1 TGTGCCAGCAGTCGTACCGGGACAGGGGCCCTTGGGCTGTTTTTT CASSRTGTGALGLFF
few TRBJ2-7 TRBV20-1 . TGCAGTGCTAGCCTCAATACCCGGGGGCCCTCCTACGAGCAGTACTTC CSASLNTRGPSYEQYF
few TRBJ2-5 TRBV28 TRBD2 TGTGCCAGCAGTCCGGCGGGGGGCGAGACTACCCAGTACTTC CASSPAGGETTQYF
few TRBJ1-6 TRBV7-6 TRBD1 TGTGCCAGCAGCCGGACAGGGGCTTCAAGCTCCTATAATTCACCCCTCCACTTT CASSRTGASSSYNSPLHF
many TRBJ1-5 TRBV6-1 . TGTGCCAGCAGTGAGTGGGGAGGTCAGCCCCAGCATTTT CASSEWGGQPQHF
many TRBJ1-5 TRBV6-2/TRBV6-3 TRBD1 TGTGCCAGCAGTTACGGGTCAGGGGGTGCCAATCAGCCCCAGCATTTT CASSYGSGGANQPQHF
many TRBJ2-3 TRBV28 TRBD1 TGTGCCAGCAGTAACACAGGGGGCGCGGCAGATACGCAGTATTTT CASSNTGGAADTQYF
. TRBJ2-7 TRBV4-2 TRBD1 TGTGCCAGCAGACCTGGACAGGATGGGTACGAGCAGTACTTC CASRPGQDGYEQYF
few TRBJ2-3 TRBV4-2 TRBD2 TGTGCCAGCAGCCAAGAACTAGCGGGGGGCACAGATACGCAGTATTTT CASSQELAGGTDTQYF
. TRBJ1-1 TRBV28 . TGTGCCGGGGGATTGGACCGCGTTAAGGCAGCTTTCTTT CAGGLDRVKAAFF
few TRBJ2-5 TRBV5-4 . TGTGCCAGCAGCTCCCGGGCTAGCGAAGAGACCCAGTACTTC CASSSRASEETQYF
. TRBJ2-7 TRBV5-1 TRBD1 TGCGCCAGCAGCTTGAGACAGGGTTCTACCTACGAGCAGTACTTC CASSLRQGSTYEQYF
. TRBJ2-2 TRBV2 TRBD2 TGTGCCAGCAGTGCGAGCGGGAGGGGGACCGGGGAGCTGTTTTTT CASSASGRGTGELFF
. TRBJ1-5 TRBV4-1 . TGCGCCAGCAGCCAAGGACAGGCAAGCAATCAGCCCCAGCATTTT CASSQGQASNQPQHF
many TRBJ2-3 TRBV5-5 TRBD1 TGTGCCAGCAGCTTGGGTAGGGGGCTCGATACGCAGTATTTT CASSLGRGLDTQYF
few TRBJ1-2 TRBV6-6 . TGTGCCACCACCGATCAGGGACCGTTGAACGGCTACACCTTC CATTDQGPLNGYTF
. TRBJ1-3 TRBV18 TRBD1 TGTGCCAGCTCACCAGGCGGGACAGCCGGAAACACCATATATTTT CASSPGGTAGNTIYF
. TRBJ2-4 TRBV7-2 . TGTGCCAGCAGCTTAGTGGAAAACATTCAGTACTTC CASSLVENIQYF
few TRBJ2-3 TRBV18 . TGTGCCAGCTCACCATCAGCACGCGTGCCCATCACAGATACGCAGTATTTT CASSPSARVPITDTQYF